The clone carrying this TCR beta chain occurred many times. The data originate from a study of neurological immune-mediated disorders. The V and J ends lost 4 bases and 1 base, in that order; junction bases with no gene match: 5. The CDR3 is made up of 14 amino acids. In germline, CDR1 is SGDLS, CDR2 YYNGEE. One entry per CDR3 protein, called by TCRdb with MiXCR from the 5' RACE reads. Among under 85,000 distinct CDR3 sequences listed, roughly 5% were seen once. The sample taken for sequencing was PBMCs. The chain has TRBV9 and TRBJ2-7; TRBD1 matches 7 bases. The sequence derives from a human donor with multiple sclerosis. The donor label of this sample is uncertain. The CDR3 nucleotides are TGTGCCAGCAGCCCTTGGGACAGTTCCTACGAGCAGTACTTC. Translated: CASSPWDSSYEQYF.